The next 4 T cell receptor beta chains were all read from a single sample in a study of blood T cell repertoires in COVID-19 (dated by TCRdb to 2020 to 2022). Libraries were prepared through the immunoSEQ multiplex PCR assay. The immuneACCESS repertoire file appears here via TCRdb, limited to in-frame rearrangements. These files lack a portion of the clones; in checked studies, under half of the deficit traces to unresolved V genes, and the cause of the others is not known. The table for this sample lists 140,000 to 150,000 clones; 84% of them were counted only once. The ten largest clones represent almost 6% of the sample. Specimen: PBMCs or T cells enriched from blood (not recorded which). These receptor sequences come from a woman in her forties or fifties who had been exposed to COVID-19.

This clone has just a few counts. The rearrangement links TRBV4-1 to TRBJ2-4; 11 bases map to TRBD2. The CDR3 spans 19 residues. The trim removed 7 bases at V and 3 bases at J, leaving 17 bases unmatched. CDR1 is MGHRA and CDR2 is YSYEKL in the germline V gene. CDR3 loop: CASTPVGTSGSGGKNIQYF. For the CDR3, the DNA is TGCGCCAGCACCCCCGTCGGAACTAGCGGGAGTGGGGGCAAAAACATTCAGTACTTC.

The chain links TRBV9 to TRBJ1-2; D not certain. The CDR3 extends over 14 amino acids. Germline V gives CDR1 SGDLS, CDR2 YYNGEE. V was cut by 3 bases and J by 3 bases, with 12 bases left in between. CDR3 sequence: CASSDRQEDYGYTF. CDR3 DNA: TGTGCCAGCAGCGACCGGCAAGAGGACTATGGCTACACCTTC.

The chain recombines TRBV6-5 with TRBJ1-2; D unresolved. The length of the CDR3 is 12 residues. The germline V and J ends were trimmed by 8 bases and 2 bases, with 9 bases remaining between them. From germline, CDR1 is MNHEY and CDR2 SVGAGI. CDR3 DNA: TGTGCCAGCGGGCGCCCGAACTATGGCTACACCTTC. Its protein product is CASGRPNYGYTF.

This clone was detected only once. J is TRBJ2-7 and V is TRBV12-3 or TRBV12-4; 9 nucleotides align to TRBD1. The V gene end was trimmed by 6 bases and the J gene end by 2 bases; junction bases not matched to a gene: 2. CDR3 size: 13 residues. The CDR3 reads CASRRQGAYEQYF. DNA of the CDR3: TGTGCCAGCAGACGACAGGGGGCCTACGAGCAGTACTTC.